These 2 T cell receptor beta chains were sequenced from one sample in a study of T cell changes during pregnancy in multiple sclerosis. Some clones are missing from TCRdb's copy, which holds only in-frame ones; the method was immunoSEQ multiplex PCR. The sample consists of 55,000 to 70,000 clones, roughly 89% of them appearing once. The sample in question was peripheral blood, obtained in the third trimester of pregnancy. These receptors were collected from a female donor in good health, enrolled as a control in a pregnancy study.

The chain carries TRBV6-1 and TRBJ1-4; 7 positions match TRBD1. V lost 7 bases, J lost 8 bases, and 4 bases stayed unmatched. CDR1 MNHNS and CDR2 SASEGT come from the germline V gene. This CDR3 has 12 amino acids. The CDR3 protein is CASKTGEEKLFF. The CDR3 DNA is TGTGCCAGCAAAACAGGGGAGGAAAAACTGTTTTTT.

This chain links TRBV9 with TRBJ2-2; tentatively, D is TRBD2 (6 bases). Trimming left V 5 bases short and J 6 bases short, with 11 bases between. This CDR3 has 13 amino acids. Germline CDR1 is SGDLS and CDR2 is YYNGEE. Here the CDR3 DNA reads TGTGCCAGCAGTGGAGGGTTCCCCGGGGAGCTGTTTTTT. Translation gives CASSGGFPGELFF.